The 18 T cell receptor beta chains listed next were all sequenced from one sample in a study of neoadjuvant anti-PD-1 for oral cavity cancer. As to time point: after neoadjuvant nivolumab, at surgical resection. Measured with immunoSEQ multiplex PCR; TCRdb has only the in-frame clones, and not every one. The data show 13,000 to 15,000 clones, 65% to 80% seen once. The source was PBMCs, collected after nivolumab (anti-PD-1) treatment. The receptors originated from a person between 35 and 79 years old with oral cavity squamous cell carcinoma.

The chain links TRBV5-1 to TRBJ2-2; D uncertain. The germline V gene has CDR1 SGHRS and CDR2 YFSETQ. Deletions cut 6 bases from V and 1 base from J, with 10 bases between. This CDR3 is built from 14 residues. DNA of the CDR3: TGCGCCAGCACCCGAGTAGGGAACACCGGGGAGCTGTTTTTT. Encoded protein: CASTRVGNTGELFF.

This chain connects TRBV25-1 to TRBJ2-7; the D is unclear. The V end was cut by 2 bases, the J end by 3 bases, with 5 bases between. Germline V CDR1 and CDR2: MGHDK, SYGVNS. This CDR3 is 12 amino acids long. This CDR3 is CASSEGHYEQYF. The CDR3 DNA is TGTGCCAGCAGTGAAGGGCACTACGAGCAGTACTTC.

The V call is TRBV10-3, the J call TRBJ2-2; D is undetermined. CDR3 size: 14 residues. CDR1 is ENHRY and CDR2 is SYGVKD in the germline V gene. The V end was cut by 2 bases, the J end by 3 bases, with 7 bases between. This chain's CDR3 is CAISELSDTGELFF. The CDR3 nucleotides are TGTGCCATCAGTGAGCTGTCGGACACCGGGGAGCTGTTTTTT.

The chain uses TRBV29-1 and TRBJ2-1; TRBD2 matches at 8 bases. This CDR3 is built from 11 residues. The ends lost 7 bases at V and 8 bases at J; junction bases unmatched: 4. CDR1 is SQVTM and CDR2 is ANQGSEA in the germline V gene. The CDR3 region is CSASRGDEQFF. CDR3 bases: TGCAGCGCTTCGCGGGGGGATGAGCAGTTCTTC.

The V gene is TRBV19, the J gene TRBJ1-1; D not certain. In germline, CDR1 is LNHDA, CDR2 SQIVND (reference sequence). The CDR3 has 12 amino acids. Trimming shortened V by 3 bases and J by 7 bases, and 9 bases separated the two germline ends. The CDR3 reads CASSMSGYEAFF. The CDR3, as DNA: TGTGCCAGTAGTATGTCTGGTTATGAAGCTTTCTTT.

The chain is built from TRBV29-1 and TRBJ2-7, with TRBD1 identical over 7 bases. Looked up from germline, CDR1 is SQVTM and CDR2 is ANQGSEA. The CDR3 length is 12 residues. J was trimmed by 1 base and V by 7 bases; bases with no gene match: 4. This CDR3 reads CSAQGQSYEQYF. The CDR3 DNA is TGCAGCGCCCAGGGACAGTCCTACGAGCAGTACTTC.

The chain combines TRBV9 with TRBJ2-5; 12 positions agree with TRBD2. This CDR3 spans 14 amino acids. Germline loops: CDR1 SGDLS, CDR2 YYNGEE. Trimming at V came to 3 bases and at J to 5 bases, leaving 2 bases not matched to a gene. The CDR3 region is CASSASGRDETQYF. In DNA, the CDR3 is TGTGCCAGCAGCGCTAGCGGGAGGGATGAGACCCAGTACTTC.

The V gene is TRBV7-9, the J gene TRBJ2-7; perhaps TRBD1 as D (6 bases). The length of the CDR3 is 14 residues. Germline CDR1 and CDR2: SEHNR and FQNEAQ (reference sequence). Between the trimmed V and J ends, which lost 5 bases and 4 bases, there was a span of 15 bases. Here the CDR3 reads CASSHTGWEYEQYF. The CDR3 nucleotides are TGTGCCAGCAGCCACACAGGGTGGGAATACGAGCAGTACTTC.

This clone was counted a few times. The chain couples TRBV10-2 to TRBJ2-3; D remains ambiguous. Germline CDR1 reads WSHSY; CDR2 reads SAAADI. The CDR3 is 16 amino acids. The ends were cut back, 0 bases at V and 6 bases at J, with 16 bases in the middle. CDR3: CASSESRDFRVDTQYF. CDR3 in DNA: TGCGCCAGCAGTGAGTCGCGTGATTTTCGGGTTGATACGCAGTATTTT.

V usage is TRBV28 and J usage is TRBJ2-7, with a possible D match to TRBD1 (6 bases). From germline, CDR1 is MDHEN and CDR2 SYDVKM. Trimming cost V 3 bases and J 5 bases, with 14 bases left between them. The CDR3 is 14 amino acids. CDR3 amino acids: CASSFSRGLDEQYF. The CDR3 region has the DNA TGTGCCAGCAGTTTCTCCAGGGGTTTGGACGAGCAGTACTTC.

This clone has only one observation. The J gene is TRBJ2-3, the V gene TRBV15; TRBD2 aligns across 9 bases. The CDR3 length is 13 residues. The germline gives CDR1 LNHNV, CDR2 YYDKDF (reference sequence). The V gene end was trimmed by 1 base and the J gene end by 9 bases; junction bases not matched to a gene: 2. Here the CDR3 reads CATSRASGVTQYF. CDR3 bases: TGTGCCACCAGCAGAGCTAGCGGGGTAACGCAGTATTTT.

This chain connects TRBV2 to TRBJ2-2; a possible D gene is TRBD2 (6 bases). The germline V and J ends were trimmed by 8 bases and 2 bases, with 12 bases remaining between them. This CDR3 is 14 amino acids long. Germline-derived CDR1 and CDR2 are SNHLY and FYNNEI. The DNA for the CDR3 is TGTGCCAGCCTCGACGGACTAAACACCGGGGAGCTGTTTTTT. As protein: CASLDGLNTGELFF.

The J gene is TRBJ2-1, the V gene TRBV27; 14 positions match TRBD2. Losses at the gene ends were 5 bases for V and 5 bases for J; bases not matched to a gene: 8. There are 17 residues in the CDR3. The germline gives CDR1 MNHEY, CDR2 SMNVEV (reference sequence). The chain's CDR3 is CASSPLGLAGAHNEQFF. DNA of the CDR3: TGTGCCAGCAGTCCCCTGGGACTAGCGGGAGCCCACAATGAGCAGTTCTTC.

The chain combines TRBV5-1 with TRBJ2-7; perhaps TRBD1 as D (6 bases). Germline V CDR1 and CDR2: SGHRS, YFSETQ. CDR3 length equals 13 residues. Trimming removed 4 bases at V and 3 bases at J, with 11 bases between. The CDR3, as DNA: TGCGCCAGCAGCAAGGGGGACAACTACGAGCAGTACTTC. Protein product: CASSKGDNYEQYF.

This chain joins TRBV7-3 and TRBJ2-3; 8 bases agree with TRBD2. Germline CDR1 SGHTA, CDR2 FQGTGA. CDR3 length: 15 residues. V lost 5 bases, J lost 5 bases, and 9 bases stayed unmatched. CDR3 DNA sequence: TGTGCCAGCAGCGCTCTAAGCGGGAGAGTAGATACGCAGTATTTT. Amino acid sequence: CASSALSGRVDTQYF.

The chain links TRBV5-5 to TRBJ2-7; D gene uncertain. Per germline, CDR1 SGHKS and CDR2 YYEKEE (reference sequence). V lost 0 bases and J lost 1, with 8 bases in between. The CDR3 loop spans 14 amino acids. This CDR3 is CASSLAIESYEQYF. CDR3 DNA: TGTGCCAGCAGCTTGGCCATAGAATCCTACGAGCAGTACTTC.

This clone was seen a single time. The rearrangement joins TRBV7-2 to TRBJ2-7; 12 bases match TRBD2. The CDR3 runs to 15 residues. Germline V gene data show CDR1 as SGHTA and CDR2 as FQGNSA. The V segment lost 3 bases and the J segment 2 bases; nucleotides outside the gene matches: 2. The CDR3 spells CASSLLAGGPYEQYF. CDR3 in DNA: TGTGCCAGCAGCTTGCTAGCGGGAGGGCCCTACGAGCAGTACTTC.

The J gene is TRBJ1-1, the V gene TRBV10-3; D gene unclear. This CDR3 has 14 amino acids. Deletions cut 0 bases from V and 2 bases from J, with 7 bases between. CDR1 ENHRY and CDR2 SYGVKD come from the germline V gene. CDR3 DNA: TGTGCCATCAGTGAGTCGATCGGAAACACTGAAGCTTTCTTT. It translates to CAISESIGNTEAFF.